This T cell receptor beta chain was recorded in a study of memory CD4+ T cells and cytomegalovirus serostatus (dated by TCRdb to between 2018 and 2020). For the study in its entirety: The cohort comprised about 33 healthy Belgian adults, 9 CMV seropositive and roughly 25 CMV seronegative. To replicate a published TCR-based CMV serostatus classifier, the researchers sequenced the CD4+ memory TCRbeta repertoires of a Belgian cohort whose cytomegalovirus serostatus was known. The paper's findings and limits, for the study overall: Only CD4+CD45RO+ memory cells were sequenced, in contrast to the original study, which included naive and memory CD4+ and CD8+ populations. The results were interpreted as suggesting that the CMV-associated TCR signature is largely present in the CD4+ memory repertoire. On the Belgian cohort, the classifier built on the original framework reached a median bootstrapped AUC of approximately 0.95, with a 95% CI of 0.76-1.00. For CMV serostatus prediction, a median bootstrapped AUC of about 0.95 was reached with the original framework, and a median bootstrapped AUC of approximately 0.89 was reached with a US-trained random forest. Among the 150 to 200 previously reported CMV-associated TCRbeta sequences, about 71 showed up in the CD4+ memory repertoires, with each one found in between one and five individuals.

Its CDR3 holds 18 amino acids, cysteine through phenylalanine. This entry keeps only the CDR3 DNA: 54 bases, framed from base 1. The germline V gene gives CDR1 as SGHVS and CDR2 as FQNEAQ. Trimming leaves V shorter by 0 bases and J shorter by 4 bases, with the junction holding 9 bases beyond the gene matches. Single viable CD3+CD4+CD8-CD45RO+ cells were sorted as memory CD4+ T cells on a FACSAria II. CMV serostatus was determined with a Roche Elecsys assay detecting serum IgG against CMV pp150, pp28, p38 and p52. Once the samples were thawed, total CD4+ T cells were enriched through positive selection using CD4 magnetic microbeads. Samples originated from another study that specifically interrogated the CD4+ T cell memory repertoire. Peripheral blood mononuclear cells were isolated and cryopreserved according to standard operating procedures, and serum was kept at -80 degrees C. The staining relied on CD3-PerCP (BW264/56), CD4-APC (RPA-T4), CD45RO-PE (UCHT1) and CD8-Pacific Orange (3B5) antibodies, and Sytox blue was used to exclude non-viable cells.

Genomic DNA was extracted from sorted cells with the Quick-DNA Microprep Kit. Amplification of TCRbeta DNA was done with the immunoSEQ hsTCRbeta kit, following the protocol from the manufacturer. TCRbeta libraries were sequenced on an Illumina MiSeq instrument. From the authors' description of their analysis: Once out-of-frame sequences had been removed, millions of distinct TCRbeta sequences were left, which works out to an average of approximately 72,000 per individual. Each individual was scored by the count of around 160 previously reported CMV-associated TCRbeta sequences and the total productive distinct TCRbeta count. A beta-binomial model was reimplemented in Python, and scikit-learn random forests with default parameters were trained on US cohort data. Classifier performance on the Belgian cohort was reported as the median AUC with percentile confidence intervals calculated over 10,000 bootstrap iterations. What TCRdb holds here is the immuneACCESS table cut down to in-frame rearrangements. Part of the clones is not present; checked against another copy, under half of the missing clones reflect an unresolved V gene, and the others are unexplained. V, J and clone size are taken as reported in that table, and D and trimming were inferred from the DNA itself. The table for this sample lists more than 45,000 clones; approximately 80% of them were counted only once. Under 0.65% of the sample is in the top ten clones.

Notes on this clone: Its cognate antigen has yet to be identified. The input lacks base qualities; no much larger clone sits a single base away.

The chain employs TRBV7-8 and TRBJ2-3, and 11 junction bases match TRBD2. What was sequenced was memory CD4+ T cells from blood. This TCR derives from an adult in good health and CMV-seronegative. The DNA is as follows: TGTGCCAGCAGCTTAGCTAGCGGGGGGGGTCTTAGCGCAGATACGCAGTATTTT. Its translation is CASSLASGGGLSADTQYF.